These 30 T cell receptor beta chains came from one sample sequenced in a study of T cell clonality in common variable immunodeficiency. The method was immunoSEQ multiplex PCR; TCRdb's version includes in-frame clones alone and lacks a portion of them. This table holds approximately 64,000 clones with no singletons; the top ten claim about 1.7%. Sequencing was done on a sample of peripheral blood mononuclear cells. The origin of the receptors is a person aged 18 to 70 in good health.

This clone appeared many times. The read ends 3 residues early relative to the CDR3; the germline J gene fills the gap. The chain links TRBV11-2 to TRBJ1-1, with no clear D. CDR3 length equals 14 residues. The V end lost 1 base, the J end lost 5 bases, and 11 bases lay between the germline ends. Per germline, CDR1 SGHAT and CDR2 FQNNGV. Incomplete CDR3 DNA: TGTGCCAGCAGCTTAGCAGATCCCGGGACTGAA. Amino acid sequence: CASSLADPGTE. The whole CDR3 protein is CASSLADPGTEAFF.

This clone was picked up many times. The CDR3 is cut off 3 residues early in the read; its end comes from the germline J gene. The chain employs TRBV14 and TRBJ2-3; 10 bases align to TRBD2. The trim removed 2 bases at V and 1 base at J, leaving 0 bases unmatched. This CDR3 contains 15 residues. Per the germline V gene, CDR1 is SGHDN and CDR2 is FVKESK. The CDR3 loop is CASSQLAGGTDTQYF. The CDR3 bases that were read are TGTGCCAGCAGCCAACTAGCGGGGGGCACAGATACG.

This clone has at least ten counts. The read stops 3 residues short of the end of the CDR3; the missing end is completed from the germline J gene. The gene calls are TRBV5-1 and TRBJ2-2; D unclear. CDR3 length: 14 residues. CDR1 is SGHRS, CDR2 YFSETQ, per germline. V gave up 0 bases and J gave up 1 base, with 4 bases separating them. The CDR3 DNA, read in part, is TGCGCCAGCAGCTTGGACGGGAACACCGGGGAG. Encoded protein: CASSLDGNTGE. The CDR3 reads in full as CASSLDGNTGELFF. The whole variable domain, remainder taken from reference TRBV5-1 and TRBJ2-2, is KAGVTQTPRYLIKTRGQQVTLSCSPISGHRSVSWYQQTPGQGLQFLFEYFSETQRNKGNFPGRFSGRQFSNSRSEMNVSTLELGDSALYLCASSLDGNTGELFFGEGSRLTVL.

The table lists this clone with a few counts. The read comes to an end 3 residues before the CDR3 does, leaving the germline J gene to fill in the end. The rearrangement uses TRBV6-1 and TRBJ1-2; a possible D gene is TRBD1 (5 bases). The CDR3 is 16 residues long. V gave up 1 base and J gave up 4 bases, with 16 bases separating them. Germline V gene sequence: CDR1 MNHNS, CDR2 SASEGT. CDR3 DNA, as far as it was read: TGTGCCAGCAGTGAAGGTCCAGGGAGGGTTGGCTATGGC. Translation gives CASSEGPGRVGYG. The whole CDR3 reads CASSEGPGRVGYGYTF.

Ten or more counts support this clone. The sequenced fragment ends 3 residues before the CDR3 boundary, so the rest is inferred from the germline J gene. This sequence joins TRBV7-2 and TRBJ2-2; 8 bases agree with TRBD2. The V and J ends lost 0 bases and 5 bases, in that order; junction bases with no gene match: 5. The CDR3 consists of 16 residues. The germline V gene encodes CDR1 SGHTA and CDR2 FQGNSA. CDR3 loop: CASSLAASGWTGELFF. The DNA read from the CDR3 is TGTGCCAGCAGCTTAGCTGCTAGCGGGTGGACCGGGGAG.

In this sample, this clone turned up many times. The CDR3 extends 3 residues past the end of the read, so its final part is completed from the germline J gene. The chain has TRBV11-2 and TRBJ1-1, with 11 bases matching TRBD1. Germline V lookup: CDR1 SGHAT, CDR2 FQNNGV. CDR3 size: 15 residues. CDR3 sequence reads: CASSLGGQGGTKAFF. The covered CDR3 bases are TGTGCCAGCAGCTTAGGGGGACAGGGGGGGACGAAA.

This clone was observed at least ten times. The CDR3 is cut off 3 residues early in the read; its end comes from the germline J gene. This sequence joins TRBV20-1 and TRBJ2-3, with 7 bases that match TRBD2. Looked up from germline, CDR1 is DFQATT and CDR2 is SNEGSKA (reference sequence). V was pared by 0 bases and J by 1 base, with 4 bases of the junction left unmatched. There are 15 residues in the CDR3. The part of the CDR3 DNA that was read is TGCAGTGCTAGAGATCCCAGCGGGGGCACAGATACG. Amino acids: CSARDPSGGTDT. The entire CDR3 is CSARDPSGGTDTQYF.

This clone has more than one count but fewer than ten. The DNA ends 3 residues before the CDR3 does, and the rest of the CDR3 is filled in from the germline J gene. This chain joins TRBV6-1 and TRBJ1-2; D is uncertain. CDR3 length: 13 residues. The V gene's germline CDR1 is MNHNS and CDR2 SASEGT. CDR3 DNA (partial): TGTGCCAGCAGTGCGGGTCTCTACAATGAC. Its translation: CASSAGLYND. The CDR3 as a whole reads CASSAGLYNDYTF.

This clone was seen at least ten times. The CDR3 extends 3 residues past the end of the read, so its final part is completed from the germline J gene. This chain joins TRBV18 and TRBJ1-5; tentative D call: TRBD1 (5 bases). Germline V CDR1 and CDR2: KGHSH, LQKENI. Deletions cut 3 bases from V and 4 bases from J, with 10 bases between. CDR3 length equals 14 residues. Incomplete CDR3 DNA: TGTGCCAGCTCACCCTTACAGGCGAATCAGCCC. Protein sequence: CASSPLQANQP. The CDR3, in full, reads CASSPLQANQPQHF.

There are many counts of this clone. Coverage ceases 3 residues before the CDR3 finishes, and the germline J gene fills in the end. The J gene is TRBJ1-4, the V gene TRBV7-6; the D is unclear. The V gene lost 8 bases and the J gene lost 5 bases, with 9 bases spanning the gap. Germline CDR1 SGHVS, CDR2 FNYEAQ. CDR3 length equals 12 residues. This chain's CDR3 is CASAERNEKLFF. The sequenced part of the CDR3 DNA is TGTGCCAGCGCGGAGAGGAATGAAAAA.

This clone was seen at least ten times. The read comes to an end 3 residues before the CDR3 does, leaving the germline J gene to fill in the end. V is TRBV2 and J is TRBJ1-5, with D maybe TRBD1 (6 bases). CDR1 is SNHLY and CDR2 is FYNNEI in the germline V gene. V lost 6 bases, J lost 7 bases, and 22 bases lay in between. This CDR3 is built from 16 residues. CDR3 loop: CASRMGAGEVGQPQHF. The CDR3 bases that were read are TGTGCCAGCAGGATGGGGGCAGGAGAGGTCGGGCAGCCC. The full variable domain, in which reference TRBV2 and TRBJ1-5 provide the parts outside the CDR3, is EPEVTQTPSHQVTQMGQEVILRCVPISNHLYFYWYRQILGQKVEFLVSFYNNEISEKSEIFDDQFSVERPDGSNFTLKIRSTKLEDSAMYFCASRMGAGEVGQPQHFGDGTRLSIL.

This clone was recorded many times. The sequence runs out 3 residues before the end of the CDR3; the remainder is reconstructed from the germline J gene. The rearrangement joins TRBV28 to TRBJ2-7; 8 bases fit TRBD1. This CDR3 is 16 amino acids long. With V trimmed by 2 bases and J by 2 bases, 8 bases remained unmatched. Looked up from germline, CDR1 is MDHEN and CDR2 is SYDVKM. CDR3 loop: CASSLTGGNVPYEQYF. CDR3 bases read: TGTGCCAGCAGTTTAACAGGGGGTAATGTTCCCTACGAG.

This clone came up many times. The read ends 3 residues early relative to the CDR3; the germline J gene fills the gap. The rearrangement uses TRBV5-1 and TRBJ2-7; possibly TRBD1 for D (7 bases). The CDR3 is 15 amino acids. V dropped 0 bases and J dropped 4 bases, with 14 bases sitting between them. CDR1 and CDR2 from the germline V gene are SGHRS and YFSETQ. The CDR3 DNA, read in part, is TGCGCCAGCAGCTTGGCCTCGTCAGGGGGGTACGAG. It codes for CASSLASSGGYE. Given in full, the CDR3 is CASSLASSGGYEQYF.

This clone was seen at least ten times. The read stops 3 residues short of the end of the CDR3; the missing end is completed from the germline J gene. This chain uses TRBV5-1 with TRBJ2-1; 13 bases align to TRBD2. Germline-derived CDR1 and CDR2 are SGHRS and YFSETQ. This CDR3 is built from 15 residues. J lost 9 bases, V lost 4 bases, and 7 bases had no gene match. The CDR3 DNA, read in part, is TGCGCCAGCAGCCGCGGACTAGCGGGAGTCGGTGAG. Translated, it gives CASSRGLAGVGE. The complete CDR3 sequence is CASSRGLAGVGEQFF.

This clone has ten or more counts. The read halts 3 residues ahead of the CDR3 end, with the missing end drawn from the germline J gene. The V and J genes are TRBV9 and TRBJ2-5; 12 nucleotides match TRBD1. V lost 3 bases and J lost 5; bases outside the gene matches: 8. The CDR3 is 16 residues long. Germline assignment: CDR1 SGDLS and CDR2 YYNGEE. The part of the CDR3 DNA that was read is TGTGCCAGCAGCGCCCCCGGGACAGGGGGCAGGGAGACC. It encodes CASSAPGTGGRET. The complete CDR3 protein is CASSAPGTGGRETQYF.

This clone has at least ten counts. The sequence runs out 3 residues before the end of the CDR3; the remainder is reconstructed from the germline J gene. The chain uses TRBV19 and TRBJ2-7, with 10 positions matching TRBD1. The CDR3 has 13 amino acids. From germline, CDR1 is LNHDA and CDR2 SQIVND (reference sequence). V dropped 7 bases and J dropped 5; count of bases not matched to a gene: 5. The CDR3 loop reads CASTNGQGDEQYF. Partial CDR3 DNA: TGTGCCAGTACCAATGGACAGGGGGACGAG.

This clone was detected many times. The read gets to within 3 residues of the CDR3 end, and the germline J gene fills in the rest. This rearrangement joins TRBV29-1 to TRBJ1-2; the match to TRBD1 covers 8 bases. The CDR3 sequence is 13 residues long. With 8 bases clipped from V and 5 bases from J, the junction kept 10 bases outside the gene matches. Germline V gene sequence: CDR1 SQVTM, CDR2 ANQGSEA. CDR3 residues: CSTIGQGGYGYTF. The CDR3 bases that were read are TGCAGCACCATCGGACAGGGAGGGTATGGC.

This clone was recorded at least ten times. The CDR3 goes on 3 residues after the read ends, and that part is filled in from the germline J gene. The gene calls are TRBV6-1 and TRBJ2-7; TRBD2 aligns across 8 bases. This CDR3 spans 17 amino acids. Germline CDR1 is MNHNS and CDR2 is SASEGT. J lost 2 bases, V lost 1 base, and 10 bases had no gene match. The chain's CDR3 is CASSEGSSSGRPYEQYF. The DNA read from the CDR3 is TGTGCCAGCAGTGAAGGAAGTTCTAGCGGGCGACCCTACGAG.

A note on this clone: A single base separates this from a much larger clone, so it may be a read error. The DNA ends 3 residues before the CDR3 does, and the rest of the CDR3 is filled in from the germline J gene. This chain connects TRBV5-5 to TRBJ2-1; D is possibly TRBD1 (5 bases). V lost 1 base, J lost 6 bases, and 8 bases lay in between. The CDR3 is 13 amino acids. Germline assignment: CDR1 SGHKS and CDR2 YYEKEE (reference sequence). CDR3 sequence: CASSLTGGNEQFF. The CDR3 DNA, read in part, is TGTGCCAGCAGCTTGACAGGCGGCAATGAG.

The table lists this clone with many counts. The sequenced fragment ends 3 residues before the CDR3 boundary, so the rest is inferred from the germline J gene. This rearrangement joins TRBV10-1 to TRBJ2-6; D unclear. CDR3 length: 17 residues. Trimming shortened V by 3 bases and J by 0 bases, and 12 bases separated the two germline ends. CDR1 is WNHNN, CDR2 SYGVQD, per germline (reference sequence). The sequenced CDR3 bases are TGCGCCAGCAGTGATTCAGGTTCGAGCTCTGGGGCCAACGTC. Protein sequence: CASSDSGSSSGANV. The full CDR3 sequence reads CASSDSGSSSGANVLTF.

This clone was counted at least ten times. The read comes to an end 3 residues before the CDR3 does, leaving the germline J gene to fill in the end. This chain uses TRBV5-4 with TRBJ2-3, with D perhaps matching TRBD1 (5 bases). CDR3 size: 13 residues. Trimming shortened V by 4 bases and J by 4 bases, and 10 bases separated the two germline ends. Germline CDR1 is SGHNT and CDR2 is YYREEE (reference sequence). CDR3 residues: CASSPTVADTQYF. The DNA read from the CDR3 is TGTGCCAGCAGCCCGACAGTCGCAGATACG.

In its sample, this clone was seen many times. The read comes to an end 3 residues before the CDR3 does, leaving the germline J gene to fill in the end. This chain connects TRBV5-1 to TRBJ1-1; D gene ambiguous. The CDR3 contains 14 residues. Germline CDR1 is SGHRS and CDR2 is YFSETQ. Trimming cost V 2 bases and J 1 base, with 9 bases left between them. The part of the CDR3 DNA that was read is TGCGCCAGCAGCTTCAGGCCCCCGAACACTGAA. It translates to CASSFRPPNTE. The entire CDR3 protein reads CASSFRPPNTEAFF.

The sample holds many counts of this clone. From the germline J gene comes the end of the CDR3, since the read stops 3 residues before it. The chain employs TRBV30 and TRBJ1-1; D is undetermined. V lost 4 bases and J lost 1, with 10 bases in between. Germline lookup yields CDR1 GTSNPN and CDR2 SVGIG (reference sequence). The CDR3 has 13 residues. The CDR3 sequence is CAWTKAENTEAFF. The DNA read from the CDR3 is TGTGCCTGGACGAAGGCAGAGAACACTGAA.

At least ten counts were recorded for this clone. CDR3 bases read: TGTGCCAGACAGGAGGGGAGAGAGACC. This encodes CARQEGRET. The whole CDR3 region reads CARQEGRETQYF. The chain employs TRBV19 and TRBJ2-5; maybe TRBD2 (6 bases). The read falls 3 residues short of the CDR3 end, and the missing part is taken from the germline J gene. The V end lost 9 bases, the J end lost 4 bases, and 12 bases lay between the germline ends. This CDR3 is 12 amino acids long. CDR1 and CDR2 (germline): LNHDA, SQIVND (reference sequence).

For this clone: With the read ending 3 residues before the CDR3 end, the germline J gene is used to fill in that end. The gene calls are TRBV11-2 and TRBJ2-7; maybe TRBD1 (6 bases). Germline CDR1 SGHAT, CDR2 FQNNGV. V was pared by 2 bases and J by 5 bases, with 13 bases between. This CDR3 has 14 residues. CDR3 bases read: TGTGCCAGCAGCTTAACAGGGCCCGGAAACGAG. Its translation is CASSLTGPGNE. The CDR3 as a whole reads CASSLTGPGNEQYF. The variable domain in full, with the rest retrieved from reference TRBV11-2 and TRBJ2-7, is EAGVAQSPRYKIIEKRQSVAFWCNPISGHATLYWYQQILGQGPKLLIQFQNNGVVDDSQLPKDRFSAERLKGVDSTLKIQPAKLEDSAVYLCASSLTGPGNEQYFGPGTRLTVT.

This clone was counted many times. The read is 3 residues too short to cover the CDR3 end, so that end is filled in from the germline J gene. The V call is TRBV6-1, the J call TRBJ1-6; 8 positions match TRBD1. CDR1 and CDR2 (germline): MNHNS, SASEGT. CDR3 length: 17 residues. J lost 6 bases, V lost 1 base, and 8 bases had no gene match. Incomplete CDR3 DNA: TGTGCCAGCAGTGAAGTATTGGCAGGGGGCGGTAATTCACCC. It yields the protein CASSEVLAGGGNSP. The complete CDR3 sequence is CASSEVLAGGGNSPLHF.

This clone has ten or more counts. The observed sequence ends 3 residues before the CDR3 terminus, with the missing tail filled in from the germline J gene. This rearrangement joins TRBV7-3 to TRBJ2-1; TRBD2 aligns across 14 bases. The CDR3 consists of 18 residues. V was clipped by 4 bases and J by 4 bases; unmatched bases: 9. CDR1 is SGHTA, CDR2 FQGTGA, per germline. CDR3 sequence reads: CASSSNDGLAGGYNEQFF. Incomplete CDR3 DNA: TGTGCCAGCAGCTCGAACGATGGACTAGCGGGGGGATACAATGAG.

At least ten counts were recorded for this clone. The DNA read from the CDR3 is TGCAGTGCCAGAAGCGCAGGTTATTCCAAGGGGTCCTACGAG. Residues: CSARSAGYSKGSYE. The full CDR3 reads CSARSAGYSKGSYEQYF. The chain joins TRBV20-1 to TRBJ2-7; a possible D gene is TRBD1 (5 bases). The sequence runs out 3 residues before the end of the CDR3; the remainder is reconstructed from the germline J gene. V dropped 6 bases and J dropped 1 base, with 25 bases sitting between them. The CDR3 totals 17 residues. Germline V gives CDR1 DFQATT, CDR2 SNEGSKA (reference sequence).

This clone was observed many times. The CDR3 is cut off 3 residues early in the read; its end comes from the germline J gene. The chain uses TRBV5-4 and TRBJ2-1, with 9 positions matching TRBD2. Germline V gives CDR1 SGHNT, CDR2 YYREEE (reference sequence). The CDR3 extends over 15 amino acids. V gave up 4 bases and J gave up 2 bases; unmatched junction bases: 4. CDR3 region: CASSGASGAYNEQFF. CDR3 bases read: TGTGCCAGCAGCGGAGCTAGCGGGGCCTACAATGAG.

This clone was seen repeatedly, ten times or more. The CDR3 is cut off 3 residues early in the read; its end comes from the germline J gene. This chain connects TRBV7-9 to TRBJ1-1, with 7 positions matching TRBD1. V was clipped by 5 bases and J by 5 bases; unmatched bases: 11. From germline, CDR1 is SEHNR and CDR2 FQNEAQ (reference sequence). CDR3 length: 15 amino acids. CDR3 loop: CASSPKDRLRTEAFF. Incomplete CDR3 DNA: TGTGCCAGCAGCCCGAAGGACAGGTTAAGGACTGAA.